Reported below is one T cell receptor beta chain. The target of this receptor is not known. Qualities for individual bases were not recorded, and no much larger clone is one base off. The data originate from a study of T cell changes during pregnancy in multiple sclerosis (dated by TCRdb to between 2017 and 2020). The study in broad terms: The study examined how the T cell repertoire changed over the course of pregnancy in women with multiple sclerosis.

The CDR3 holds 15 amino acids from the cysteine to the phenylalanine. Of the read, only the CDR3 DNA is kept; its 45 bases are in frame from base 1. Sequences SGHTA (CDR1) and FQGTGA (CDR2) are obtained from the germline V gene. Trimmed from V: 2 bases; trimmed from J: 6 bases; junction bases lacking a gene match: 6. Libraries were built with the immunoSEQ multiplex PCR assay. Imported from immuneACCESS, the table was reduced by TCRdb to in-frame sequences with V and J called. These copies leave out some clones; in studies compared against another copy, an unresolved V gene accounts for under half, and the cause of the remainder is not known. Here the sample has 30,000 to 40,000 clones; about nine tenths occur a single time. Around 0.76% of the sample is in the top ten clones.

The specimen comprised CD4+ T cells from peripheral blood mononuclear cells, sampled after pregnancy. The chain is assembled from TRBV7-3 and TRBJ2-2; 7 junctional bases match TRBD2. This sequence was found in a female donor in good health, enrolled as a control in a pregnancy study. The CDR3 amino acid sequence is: CASSLGGTTAGELFF. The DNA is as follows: TGTGCCAGCAGCTTAGGAGGGACTACGGCCGGGGAGCTGTTTTTT.